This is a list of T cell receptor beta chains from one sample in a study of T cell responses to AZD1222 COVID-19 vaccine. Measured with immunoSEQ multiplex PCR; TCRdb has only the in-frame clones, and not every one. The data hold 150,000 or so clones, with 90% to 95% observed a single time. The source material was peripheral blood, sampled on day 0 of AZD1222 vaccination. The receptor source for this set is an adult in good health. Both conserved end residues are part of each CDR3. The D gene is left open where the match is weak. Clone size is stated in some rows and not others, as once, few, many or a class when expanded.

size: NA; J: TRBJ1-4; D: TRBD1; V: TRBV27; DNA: TGTGCCAGCAGTCGAAGGACAGGGGCTTGGGCTAATGAAAAACTGTTTTTT; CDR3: CASSRRTGAWANEKLFF
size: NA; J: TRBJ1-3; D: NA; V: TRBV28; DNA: TGTGCCAGCAGGCTTACGGGGGTGGGAAACACCATATATTTT; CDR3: CASRLTGVGNTIYF
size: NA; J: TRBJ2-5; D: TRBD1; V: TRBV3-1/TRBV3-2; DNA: TGTGCCAGCAGCACCAGGACAGGGGGGGAGACCCAGTACTTC; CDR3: CASSTRTGGETQYF
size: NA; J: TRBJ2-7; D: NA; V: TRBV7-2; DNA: TGTGCCAGCACCTCAGGGTACGAGCAGTACTTC; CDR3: CASTSGYEQYF
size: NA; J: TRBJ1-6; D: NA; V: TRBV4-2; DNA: TGTGCCAGCAGCCAAGAACTCAGTAGCTCCTATAATTCACCCCTCCACTTT; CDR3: CASSQELSSSYNSPLHF
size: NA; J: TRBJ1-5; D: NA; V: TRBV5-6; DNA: TGTGCCAGCAAAACTGTCGTACAGATTCATGGGAATCAGCCCCAGCATTTT; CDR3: CASKTVVQIHGNQPQHF
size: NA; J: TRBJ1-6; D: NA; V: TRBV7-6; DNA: TGTGCCAGCAGCCCCTTCGGGGGGACGGATAATTCACCCCTCCACTTT; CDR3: CASSPFGGTDNSPLHF
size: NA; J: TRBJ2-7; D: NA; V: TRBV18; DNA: TGTGCCAGCTCACCCCGGACCTACGAGCAGTACTTC; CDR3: CASSPRTYEQYF
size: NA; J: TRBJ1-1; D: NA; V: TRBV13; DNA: TGTGCCAGCAGCTTAGAGGGGCCCACTGAAGCTTTCTTT; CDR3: CASSLEGPTEAFF
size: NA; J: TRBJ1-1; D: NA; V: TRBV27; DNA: TGTGCCAGCAGTTTCGGGCCTCCGGGGGACACTGAAGCTTTCTTT; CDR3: CASSFGPPGDTEAFF
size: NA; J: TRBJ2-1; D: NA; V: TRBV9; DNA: TGTGCCAGCAGTTCCACCCCCTACAATGAGCAGTTCTTC; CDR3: CASSSTPYNEQFF
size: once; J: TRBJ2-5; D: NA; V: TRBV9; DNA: TGTGCCAGCAGCGTGGGTTCGGGGTACGAGACCCAGTACTTC; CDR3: CASSVGSGYETQYF
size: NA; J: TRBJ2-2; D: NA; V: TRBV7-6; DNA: TGTGCCAGCAGCTTATCCTCCACCGGGGAGCTGTTTTTT; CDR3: CASSLSSTGELFF
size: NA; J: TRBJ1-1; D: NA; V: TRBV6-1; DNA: TGTGCCAGCAGTGAGGTGAACACTGAAGCTTTCTTT; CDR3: CASSEVNTEAFF
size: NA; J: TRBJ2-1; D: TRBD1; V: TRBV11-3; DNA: TGTGCCAGCAGGGGGACAGGGGACAATGAGCAGTTCTTC; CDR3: CASRGTGDNEQFF
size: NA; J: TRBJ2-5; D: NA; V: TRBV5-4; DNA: TGTGCCAGCAGCTTACCCGCAGAGACCCAGTACTTC; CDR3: CASSLPAETQYF
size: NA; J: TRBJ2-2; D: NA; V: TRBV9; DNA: TGTGCCAGCAGCCCATTCGGCCTGGGCGGCGGGGAGCTGTTTTTT; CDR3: CASSPFGLGGGELFF